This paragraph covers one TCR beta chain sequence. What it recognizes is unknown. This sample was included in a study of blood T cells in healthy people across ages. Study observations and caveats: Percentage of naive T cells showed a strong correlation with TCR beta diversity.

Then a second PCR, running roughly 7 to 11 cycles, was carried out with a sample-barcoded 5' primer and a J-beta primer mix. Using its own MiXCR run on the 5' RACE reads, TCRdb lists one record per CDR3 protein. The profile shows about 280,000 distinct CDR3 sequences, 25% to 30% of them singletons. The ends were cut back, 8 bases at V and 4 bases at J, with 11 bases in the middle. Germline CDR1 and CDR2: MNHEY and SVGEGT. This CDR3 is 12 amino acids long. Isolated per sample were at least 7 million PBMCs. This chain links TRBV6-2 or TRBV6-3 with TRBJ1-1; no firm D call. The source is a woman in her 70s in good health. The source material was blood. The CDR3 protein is CASRGPITEAFF. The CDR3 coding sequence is TGTGCCAGCCGAGGCCCTATCACTGAAGCTTTCTTT.